These T cell receptor beta chains were read from a single sample in a study of response to subunit inactivated influenza vaccine. One entry per CDR3 protein results from TCRdb running MiXCR on the RT-PCR reads. Among roughly 760,000 distinct CDR3 sequences, 21% were seen once, and the ten largest hold about 10%. Sample: PBMCs from blood, taken roughly 5 days after vaccination. The receptors originated from a man aged 50 or older who received an inactivated influenza vaccine. Both conserved end residues are part of each CDR3. The order of the fields is clone size, D gene, J gene, V gene, CDR3 protein, CDR3 DNA. A D gene is named only where the DNA matches it firmly. Part of the rows lack a size; the others show once, few, many or a class for expanded clones.

.,TRBD1,TRBJ2-5,TRBV6-2/TRBV6-3,CASSGGQDLAQETQYF,TGTGCCAGCAGTGGAGGACAGGACCTCGCCCAAGAGACCCAGTACTTC
.,TRBD2,TRBJ2-3,TRBV5-1,CVSSRGGEAFTDTQYF,TGCGTCAGCAGCCGGGGGGGGGAGGCTTTCACAGATACGCAGTATTTT
.,.,TRBJ2-3,TRBV5-1,CASSPMGRWTDTQYF,TGCGCCAGCAGCCCGATGGGCAGGTGGACAGATACGCAGTATTTT
few,.,TRBJ2-1,TRBV20-1,CSARVPRDLTDEQFF,TGCAGTGCTAGAGTTCCTAGGGACTTAACGGATGAGCAGTTCTTC
few,.,TRBJ2-3,TRBV15,CATSTRLGVGDTQYF,TGTGCCACCAGCACTAGACTGGGAGTCGGAGATACGCAGTATTTT
.,.,TRBJ2-7,TRBV5-1,CASSSGNEQYF,TGCGCCAGCAGCTCAGGTAACGAGCAGTACTTC
few,TRBD1,TRBJ2-7,TRBV12-3/TRBV12-4,CASSRPQGLTYEQYF,TGTGCCAGCAGTCGACCACAGGGGTTGACCTACGAGCAGTACTTC
few,.,TRBJ2-7,TRBV6-5,CASSYSTPHGGYEQYF,TGTGCCAGCAGTTACTCGACACCCCACGGGGGCTACGAGCAGTACTTC
.,.,TRBJ1-5,TRBV10-2,CASRVDRGIGNQPQHF,TGCGCCAGCAGGGTGGACAGAGGTATTGGCAATCAGCCCCAGCATTTT
.,TRBD2,TRBJ2-2,TRBV4-3,CASSQEEVAGNTGELFF,TGCGCCAGCAGCCAAGAGGAGGTAGCGGGGAACACCGGGGAGCTGTTTTTT
.,.,TRBJ2-6,TRBV9,CASSVEEVGANVLTF,TGTGCCAGCAGCGTAGAGGAGGTTGGGGCCAACGTCCTGACTTTC
few,TRBD1,TRBJ1-5,TRBV12-3/TRBV12-4,CASTTDRVWNQPQHF,TGTGCCAGCACCACGGACAGGGTGTGGAATCAGCCCCAGCATTTT
.,TRBD2,TRBJ2-1,TRBV12-3/TRBV12-4,CASSRGGAVYNEQFF,TGTGCCAGCAGTCGCGGGGGGGCCGTCTACAATGAGCAGTTCTTC
.,.,TRBJ2-3,TRBV20-1,CSARVGGLGTQYF,TGCAGTGCTAGAGTAGGGGGGCTAGGTACGCAGTATTTT
few,TRBD1,TRBJ2-2,TRBV7-2,CASSLDRVTTGELFF,TGTGCCAGCAGCCTCGACAGGGTAACCACCGGGGAGCTGTTTTTT
.,.,TRBJ1-1,TRBV12-3/TRBV12-4,CASSFQGSGTEAFF,TGTGCCAGCAGTTTTCAGGGGTCTGGCACTGAAGCTTTCTTT
.,TRBD1,TRBJ1-5,TRBV19,CATRTGNQPQHF,TGTGCCACCAGGACAGGGAATCAGCCCCAGCATTTT
.,TRBD1,TRBJ2-7,TRBV7-2,CASSHPPDRFGYEQYF,TGTGCCAGCAGCCACCCTCCGGACAGGTTTGGCTACGAGCAGTACTTC
.,TRBD2,TRBJ2-5,TRBV20-1,CSASQLAGVGETQYF,TGCAGTGCTAGCCAACTAGCGGGAGTGGGAGAGACCCAGTACTTC
.,.,TRBJ1-4,TRBV5-1,CASNEQGSNEKLFF,TGCGCCAGCAACGAACAGGGATCTAATGAAAAACTGTTTTTT
few,TRBD1,TRBJ2-1,TRBV12-3/TRBV12-4,CASSQQGTIYNEQFF,TGTGCCAGCAGTCAACAGGGGACCATCTACAATGAGCAGTTCTTC
many,.,TRBJ2-2,TRBV29-1,CSVEGRVNTGELFF,TGCAGCGTTGAAGGTCGGGTGAACACCGGGGAGCTGTTTTTT
once,TRBD2,TRBJ2-7,TRBV20-1,CSATTPAGGTYEQYF,TGCAGTGCTACCACCCCAGCGGGAGGTACTTACGAGCAGTACTTC
few,.,TRBJ1-1,TRBV29-1,CSVGGRVEAFF,TGCAGCGTTGGGGGCCGGGTTGAAGCTTTCTTT
.,TRBD1,TRBJ1-2,TRBV6-5,CASSSLRYWDRGYGYTF,TGTGCCAGCAGTTCGCTAAGATATTGGGACAGGGGGTACGGCTACACCTTC
few,.,TRBJ2-2,TRBV20-1,CSARDQTANTGELFF,TGCAGTGCTAGGGACCAGACAGCGAACACCGGGGAGCTGTTTTTT
.,TRBD1,TRBJ2-5,TRBV5-1,CASSISSGQGSETQYF,TGCGCCAGCAGCATTTCATCGGGACAGGGATCGGAGACCCAGTACTTC
.,.,TRBJ2-3,TRBV4-1,CASSQGLVGVRYF,TGCGCCAGCAGCCAAGGGCTAGTTGGTGTAAGGTATTTT
.,.,TRBJ2-2,TRBV5-1,CASSFQQDPGELFF,TGCGCCAGCAGCTTTCAACAGGATCCCGGGGAGCTGTTTTTT
.,TRBD1,TRBJ2-1,TRBV10-2,CASSGAETGVIGGSYNEQFF,TGCGCCAGCAGTGGCGCCGAAACAGGGGTTATTGGGGGCTCCTACAATGAGCAGTTCTTC
.,TRBD1,TRBJ1-1,TRBV6-2/TRBV6-3,CASSRGRDRRNTEAFF,TGTGCCAGCAGCCGGGGGCGGGACAGACGGAACACTGAAGCTTTCTTT
few,.,TRBJ1-2,TRBV4-3,CASSQENLGLNYGYTF,TGCGCCAGCAGCCAGGAGAATTTGGGGTTAAACTATGGCTACACCTTC
.,TRBD1,TRBJ2-4,TRBV6-2/TRBV6-3,CASTRSGGTKNIQYF,TGTGCCAGCACGCGGTCAGGGGGCACCAAAAACATTCAGTACTTC
many,TRBD2,TRBJ2-5,TRBV10-3,CAISDGLAGGGETQYF,TGTGCCATCAGTGATGGACTAGCGGGAGGAGGGGAGACCCAGTACTTC
few,.,TRBJ1-4,TRBV28,CASSPGNFNEKLFF,TGTGCCAGCAGCCCAGGGAACTTCAATGAAAAACTGTTTTTT
few,.,TRBJ2-7,TRBV29-1,CSVTRGGRSREQYF,TGCAGCGTGACCAGGGGGGGGAGGAGTAGGGAGCAGTACTTC
many,.,TRBJ1-5,TRBV29-1,CSVGGPFSNQPQHF,TGCAGCGTTGGGGGACCGTTTAGCAATCAGCCCCAGCATTTT
few,.,TRBJ1-1,TRBV5-5,CASSYGRRTNTEAFF,TGTGCCAGCAGCTACGGTAGGCGGACGAACACTGAAGCTTTCTTT
many,.,TRBJ1-1,TRBV11-1,CASSWGRGTEAFF,TGTGCCAGCAGCTGGGGGAGAGGCACTGAAGCTTTCTTT